A selection of T cell receptor beta chains follows, all from one sample in a study of shared clonotypes between healthy human individuals. TCRdb keeps only in-frame clones here, not all; method: immunoSEQ multiplex PCR. Seen here are some 2.1 million clones, 85% to 95% observed once, and the top ten hold 0.1% to 0.15%. The sequenced sample consisted of naive CD4+ T cells sorted from blood. These receptors all stem from a young man in good health. CDR3s include the opening cysteine and the closing phenylalanine or tryptophan. The order of the fields is J gene, clone size, V gene, D gene, CDR3 DNA, CDR3 protein. The D gene is left open where the match is weak. Clone size is shown for a subset of rows, as once, few, many or a class of expanded clone.

J gene: TRBJ2-7; clone size: .; V gene: TRBV18; D gene: .; CDR3 DNA: TGTGCCAGCTCACCAGGGGCATCGAGCTCCTACGAGCAGTACTTC; CDR3 protein: CASSPGASSSYEQYF
J gene: TRBJ2-7; clone size: .; V gene: TRBV2; D gene: .; CDR3 DNA: TGTGCCAGCAGTGAACGGGGCAGCTCCTACGAGCAGTACTTC; CDR3 protein: CASSERGSSYEQYF
J gene: TRBJ1-2; clone size: .; V gene: TRBV4-3; D gene: .; CDR3 DNA: TGCGCCAGCAGCCAAGGAGGAGGGGTTGCGTCTGGCTACACCTTC; CDR3 protein: CASSQGGGVASGYTF
J gene: TRBJ1-1; clone size: .; V gene: TRBV6-1; D gene: .; CDR3 DNA: TGTGCCAGCTCGAGAGAGGGGAACACTGAAGCTTTCTTT; CDR3 protein: CASSREGNTEAFF
J gene: TRBJ2-5; clone size: .; V gene: TRBV9; D gene: TRBD1; CDR3 DNA: TGTGCCAGCAGCGTAGACAGGGGGCAGTTGGGCCAAGAGACCCAGTACTTC; CDR3 protein: CASSVDRGQLGQETQYF
J gene: TRBJ1-5; clone size: .; V gene: TRBV6-6; D gene: TRBD1; CDR3 DNA: TGTGCCAGCAGTCATGGACAGGGGGCTCAGCCCCAGCATTTT; CDR3 protein: CASSHGQGAQPQHF
J gene: TRBJ2-7; clone size: .; V gene: TRBV28; D gene: TRBD2; CDR3 DNA: TGTGCCAGCGGGTCCACCGTAGCGGGGGAGTACGAGCAGTACTTC; CDR3 protein: CASGSTVAGEYEQYF
J gene: TRBJ1-3; clone size: .; V gene: TRBV30; D gene: .; CDR3 DNA: TGTGCCTGGAGTGTAGTGGACTCTGGAAACACCATATATTTT; CDR3 protein: CAWSVVDSGNTIYF
J gene: TRBJ2-7; clone size: .; V gene: TRBV9; D gene: TRBD1; CDR3 DNA: TGTGCCAGCAGCGCCAGACAGGGGGCCTACGAGCAGTACTTC; CDR3 protein: CASSARQGAYEQYF
J gene: TRBJ2-7; clone size: .; V gene: TRBV18; D gene: .; CDR3 DNA: TGTGCCAGCTCACCAAGGAGTCCCGGCGGCGAGCAGTACTTC; CDR3 protein: CASSPRSPGGEQYF
J gene: TRBJ2-3; clone size: .; V gene: TRBV7-9; D gene: .; CDR3 DNA: TGTGCCAGCAGCTTCCGTCAGGCCCGAGATACGCAGTATTTT; CDR3 protein: CASSFRQARDTQYF
J gene: TRBJ2-5; clone size: .; V gene: TRBV11-2; D gene: TRBD2; CDR3 DNA: TGTGCCAGCAGCTCCTCCGGAATAGCGGGATATCAAGAGACCCAGTACTTC; CDR3 protein: CASSSSGIAGYQETQYF
J gene: TRBJ2-3; clone size: .; V gene: TRBV7-9; D gene: TRBD1; CDR3 DNA: TGTGCCAGCAGCTTAGGACGCAGGGGGTTGACAGATACGCAGTATTTT; CDR3 protein: CASSLGRRGLTDTQYF
J gene: TRBJ1-2; clone size: .; V gene: TRBV4-2; D gene: .; CDR3 DNA: TGTGCCAGCAGCCAAGGGCAGGAGGGCAACTATGGCTACACCTTC; CDR3 protein: CASSQGQEGNYGYTF
J gene: TRBJ2-3; clone size: .; V gene: TRBV5-6; D gene: .; CDR3 DNA: TGTGCCAGCAAGATCAACGGACTCAGCACAGATACGCAGTATTTT; CDR3 protein: CASKINGLSTDTQYF
J gene: TRBJ2-5; clone size: .; V gene: TRBV29-1; D gene: .; CDR3 DNA: TGCAGCGTTGAAGTTGGCAGGGTAGAGACCCAGTACTTC; CDR3 protein: CSVEVGRVETQYF
J gene: TRBJ1-1; clone size: .; V gene: TRBV10-3; D gene: .; CDR3 DNA: TGTGCCATCAGTCCCCGGTTTGAATTCGGGACTGAAGCTTTCTTT; CDR3 protein: CAISPRFEFGTEAFF
J gene: TRBJ2-7; clone size: .; V gene: TRBV19; D gene: .; CDR3 DNA: TGTGCCAGTAGTATTTCCCGACTCTCCTACGAGCAGTACTTC; CDR3 protein: CASSISRLSYEQYF
J gene: TRBJ2-4; clone size: .; V gene: TRBV6-1; D gene: .; CDR3 DNA: TGTGCCAGCAGGTATACTGGAACGGACATTCAGTACTTC; CDR3 protein: CASRYTGTDIQYF
J gene: TRBJ2-5; clone size: .; V gene: TRBV5-1; D gene: .; CDR3 DNA: TGCGCCAGCAGCTTGGCCCCGATCGTCTTGAGGGGCGGGTACCAAGAGACCCAGTACTTC; CDR3 protein: CASSLAPIVLRGGYQETQYF
J gene: TRBJ1-5; clone size: .; V gene: TRBV11-2; D gene: .; CDR3 DNA: TGTGCCAGCAGCCAATTGGGGACGGGAACGGATCAGCCCCAGCATTTT; CDR3 protein: CASSQLGTGTDQPQHF
J gene: TRBJ2-5; clone size: once; V gene: TRBV7-2; D gene: .; CDR3 DNA: TGTGCCAGCAGCTTAAACGGGGGGCTAGAGACCCAGTACTTC; CDR3 protein: CASSLNGGLETQYF
J gene: TRBJ1-6; clone size: .; V gene: TRBV7-2; D gene: TRBD1; CDR3 DNA: TGTGCCAGCAGCCCCGGACAGGGAGATTCACCCCTCCACTTT; CDR3 protein: CASSPGQGDSPLHF
J gene: TRBJ2-7; clone size: .; V gene: TRBV5-4; D gene: .; CDR3 DNA: TGTGCCAGCAGCTTGGCCGGGCCTAACGAGCAGTACTTC; CDR3 protein: CASSLAGPNEQYF
J gene: TRBJ1-1; clone size: .; V gene: TRBV4-3; D gene: TRBD1; CDR3 DNA: TGCGCCAGCAGCCTTACATGGGACAGGAACACTGAAGCTTTCTTT; CDR3 protein: CASSLTWDRNTEAFF
J gene: TRBJ2-1; clone size: .; V gene: TRBV14; D gene: TRBD2; CDR3 DNA: TGTGCCAGCAGGAGACTAGCGGGGCCCCCCAATGAGCAGTTCTTC; CDR3 protein: CASRRLAGPPNEQFF
J gene: TRBJ2-7; clone size: .; V gene: TRBV27; D gene: .; CDR3 DNA: TGTGCCAGTCGAGGAGGGTCCCTTATCCCCTACGAGCAGTACTTC; CDR3 protein: CASRGGSLIPYEQYF
J gene: TRBJ1-3; clone size: .; V gene: TRBV4-3; D gene: .; CDR3 DNA: TGCGCCAGCAGCCTCGGGTCTCTCTCTGGAAACACCATATATTTT; CDR3 protein: CASSLGSLSGNTIYF
J gene: TRBJ1-1; clone size: .; V gene: TRBV5-1; D gene: .; CDR3 DNA: TGCGCCAGCAGCTCTGGCGGCACTGAAGCTTTCTTT; CDR3 protein: CASSSGGTEAFF
J gene: TRBJ1-1; clone size: .; V gene: TRBV30; D gene: .; CDR3 DNA: TGTGCCTGGAGTGAGGTGATGGGATCTGAAGCTTTCTTT; CDR3 protein: CAWSEVMGSEAFF
J gene: TRBJ1-1; clone size: .; V gene: TRBV5-1; D gene: TRBD1; CDR3 DNA: TGCGCCAGCAGCTCGGGACAGGGAGGGAGGACTGAAGCTTTCTTT; CDR3 protein: CASSSGQGGRTEAFF
J gene: TRBJ1-6; clone size: .; V gene: TRBV19; D gene: TRBD1; CDR3 DNA: TGTGCCAGTACAGACAGGGCGAGCTCCTATAATTCACCCCTCCACTTT; CDR3 protein: CASTDRASSYNSPLHF
J gene: TRBJ1-5; clone size: .; V gene: TRBV27; D gene: .; CDR3 DNA: TGTGCCAGCAGTGAATTGGGTCAGCCCCAGCATTTT; CDR3 protein: CASSELGQPQHF
J gene: TRBJ2-3; clone size: .; V gene: TRBV6-1; D gene: TRBD2; CDR3 DNA: TGTGCCAGCAGTGAGATAGCGGGAGGAACAGATACGCAGTATTTT; CDR3 protein: CASSEIAGGTDTQYF
J gene: TRBJ2-7; clone size: .; V gene: TRBV19; D gene: TRBD1; CDR3 DNA: TGTGCCAGTAGTATGGAGACAGGGGGACCCTACGAGCAGTACTTC; CDR3 protein: CASSMETGGPYEQYF
J gene: TRBJ1-4; clone size: once; V gene: TRBV7-9; D gene: .; CDR3 DNA: TGTGCCAGCAGCTTAGGGGACACTAATGAAAAACTGTTTTTT; CDR3 protein: CASSLGDTNEKLFF
J gene: TRBJ2-7; clone size: .; V gene: TRBV7-8; D gene: TRBD1; CDR3 DNA: TGTGCCAGCACAAGGACAGGGGGCTACGAGCAGTACTTC; CDR3 protein: CASTRTGGYEQYF
J gene: TRBJ2-7; clone size: .; V gene: TRBV2; D gene: TRBD1; CDR3 DNA: TGTGCCAGCAGCAGGACAGGGGGGTTTTACGAGCAGTACTTC; CDR3 protein: CASSRTGGFYEQYF
J gene: TRBJ2-7; clone size: .; V gene: TRBV18; D gene: .; CDR3 DNA: TGTGCCAGCTCACCACTGGCAGGTCCAACCTACGAGCAGTACTTC; CDR3 protein: CASSPLAGPTYEQYF
J gene: TRBJ2-1; clone size: .; V gene: TRBV7-2; D gene: .; CDR3 DNA: TGTGCCAGCAGCTTAGGGGACCGATCCAGCTCCTACAATGAGCAGTTCTTC; CDR3 protein: CASSLGDRSSSYNEQFF
J gene: TRBJ2-1; clone size: once; V gene: TRBV6-4; D gene: .; CDR3 DNA: TGTGCCAGCAGTGACTCGGCGGAGGGATTCTACAATGAGCAGTTCTTC; CDR3 protein: CASSDSAEGFYNEQFF
J gene: TRBJ1-1; clone size: .; V gene: TRBV7-8; D gene: .; CDR3 DNA: TGTGCCAGCAGCCCACAATACCAGAACACTGAAGCTTTCTTT; CDR3 protein: CASSPQYQNTEAFF
J gene: TRBJ2-1; clone size: .; V gene: TRBV28; D gene: TRBD2; CDR3 DNA: TGTGCCAGCAATAGCGGGGGGGCTGTCTACAATGAGCAGTTCTTC; CDR3 protein: CASNSGGAVYNEQFF
J gene: TRBJ2-2; clone size: .; V gene: TRBV30; D gene: .; CDR3 DNA: TGTGCCTGGAGGGGGAGAGGGAACACCGGGGAGCTGTTTTTT; CDR3 protein: CAWRGRGNTGELFF
J gene: TRBJ2-7; clone size: .; V gene: TRBV10-3; D gene: .; CDR3 DNA: TGTGCCATCAGTGAGCTATTTTCTGGCGGAAATTTGGACGAGCAGTACTTC; CDR3 protein: CAISELFSGGNLDEQYF
J gene: TRBJ1-5; clone size: .; V gene: TRBV6-5; D gene: TRBD1; CDR3 DNA: TGTGCCAGCAGTAACAGGGGTTACAATCAGCCCCAGCATTTT; CDR3 protein: CASSNRGYNQPQHF
J gene: TRBJ2-7; clone size: .; V gene: TRBV5-8; D gene: TRBD2; CDR3 DNA: TGTGCCAGCAGGCCACTAGCGGGAGGGCCGTACGAGCAGTACTTC; CDR3 protein: CASRPLAGGPYEQYF
J gene: TRBJ2-5; clone size: .; V gene: TRBV7-7; D gene: .; CDR3 DNA: TGTGCTAGCAGCCAACGGGTGGGGCAGGGGGAGACCCAGTACTTC; CDR3 protein: CASSQRVGQGETQYF
J gene: TRBJ1-1; clone size: .; V gene: TRBV11-2; D gene: .; CDR3 DNA: TGTGCCAGCAGCCGCCTAGGGTCTGAAGCTTTCTTT; CDR3 protein: CASSRLGSEAFF
J gene: TRBJ1-5; clone size: .; V gene: TRBV6-1; D gene: TRBD1; CDR3 DNA: TGTGCCAGCAACTTAGGGGGACAGGGAAATCAGCCCCAGCATTTT; CDR3 protein: CASNLGGQGNQPQHF
J gene: TRBJ1-5; clone size: .; V gene: TRBV9; D gene: .; CDR3 DNA: TGTGCCAGCAGCGCCACGGACGGTCCTAATCAGCCCCAGCATTTT; CDR3 protein: CASSATDGPNQPQHF
J gene: TRBJ1-5; clone size: .; V gene: TRBV5-1; D gene: .; CDR3 DNA: TGCGCCAGCAGCTGGGGGCAAATCCAGGGGATCCCCAATCAGCCCCAGCATTTT; CDR3 protein: CASSWGQIQGIPNQPQHF
J gene: TRBJ2-2; clone size: .; V gene: TRBV7-2; D gene: .; CDR3 DNA: TGTGCCAGCAGCTTTTCCGGGAACACCGGGGAGCTGTTTTTT; CDR3 protein: CASSFSGNTGELFF
J gene: TRBJ2-2; clone size: .; V gene: TRBV11-3; D gene: TRBD2; CDR3 DNA: TGTGCCAGCAGCGACCCCTTTTCAGCGGGAGGGGGCGGGGAGCTGTTTTTT; CDR3 protein: CASSDPFSAGGGGELFF
J gene: TRBJ1-2; clone size: once; V gene: TRBV6-5; D gene: TRBD1; CDR3 DNA: TGTGCCAGCAGCCCAACAGGGGGCTATGGCTACACCTTC; CDR3 protein: CASSPTGGYGYTF
J gene: TRBJ2-1; clone size: .; V gene: TRBV10-3; D gene: .; CDR3 DNA: TGTGCCATCCAGACAGGAACGACCTACAATGAGCAGTTCTTC; CDR3 protein: CAIQTGTTYNEQFF
J gene: TRBJ2-7; clone size: .; V gene: TRBV4-3; D gene: TRBD1; CDR3 DNA: TGCGCCAGCAGCCCGGACAGGGGATGGGCCTACGAGCAGTACTTC; CDR3 protein: CASSPDRGWAYEQYF